The 20 T cell receptor beta chains presented below share a single source sample, sequenced in a study of T cell responses to AZD1222 COVID-19 vaccine. Assay: immunoSEQ multiplex PCR; the TCRdb copy retains only in-frame clones and omits some. The data hold around 130,000 clones, with roughly 88% observed a single time. The sequencing here drew on peripheral blood, taken on day 0 of AZD1222 vaccination. Receptors were obtained from an adult in good health.

The J gene is TRBJ1-2, the V gene TRBV11-2; D remains ambiguous. Looked up from germline, CDR1 is SGHAT and CDR2 is FQNNGV. V shed 5 bases and J shed 7 bases, with 8 bases lying between them. The CDR3 consists of 11 residues. This CDR3 reads CASSAGGGYTF. The CDR3 DNA reads as TGTGCCAGCAGCGCCGGTGGTGGCTACACCTTC.

The chain recombines TRBV4-1 with TRBJ2-1; D is ambiguous. The CDR3 contains 13 residues. Germline V lookup: CDR1 MGHRA, CDR2 YSYEKL. Between the trimmed V and J ends, which lost 3 bases and 9 bases, there was a span of 12 bases. CDR3 sequence (DNA): TGCGCCAGCAGCCAGATAAGGGATGGTGAGCAGTTCTTC. This sequence encodes CASSQIRDGEQFF.

This clone was seen a handful of times. The chain joins TRBV6-5 to TRBJ2-7; D not certain. Germline CDR1 and CDR2: MNHEY and SVGAGI. The CDR3 covers 14 residues. Trimming stripped 7 bases from V and 2 bases from J, with 15 bases between. The CDR3 spells CASIPTNVAYEQYF. In DNA form, the CDR3 reads TGTGCCAGCATCCCAACCAACGTAGCCTACGAGCAGTACTTC.

The chain employs TRBV3-1 (or the pseudogene TRBV3-2) and TRBJ1-2; the D is unclear. The ends were cut back, 2 bases at V and 0 bases at J, with 10 bases in the middle. This CDR3 has 15 residues. The germline gives CDR1 LGHDT, CDR2 YNNKEL (reference sequence). CDR3 DNA sequence: TGTGCCAGCAGCCAAAACGCTGTCCCTAACTATGGCTACACCTTC. Translation gives CASSQNAVPNYGYTF.

This chain uses TRBV3-1 (or the pseudogene TRBV3-2) with TRBJ1-1; no clear D gene. The CDR3 has 14 residues. Per germline, CDR1 LGHDT and CDR2 YNNKEL (reference sequence). Trimming cost V 4 bases and J 10 bases, with 19 bases left between them. The DNA for the CDR3 is TGTGCCAGCAGCCGATCGGGAAGTCGGGAGGGAGCTTTCTTT. Amino acid sequence: CASSRSGSREGAFF.

This clone was seen a single time. The chain couples TRBV4-3 to TRBJ1-1; D gene uncertain. Deletions cut 1 base from V and 1 base from J, with 16 bases between. The CDR3 is 17 amino acids. Germline CDR1 LGHNA, CDR2 YSLEER. The CDR3 sequence is CASSQGPRGGKNTEAFF. The CDR3 coding sequence is TGCGCCAGCAGCCAAGGGCCCCGGGGTGGCAAGAACACTGAAGCTTTCTTT.

In its sample, this clone was seen once. The chain joins TRBV11-3 to TRBJ1-1; D is possibly TRBD1 (5 bases). With 4 bases removed from V and 6 bases from J, the gap between germline ends came to 12 bases. The CDR3 runs 13 residues. Per the germline V gene, CDR1 is SGHNT and CDR2 is YENEEA. For the CDR3, the DNA is TGTGCCAGCAGCTCCCCGAGGGGCCCTGAAGCTTTCTTT. The encoded protein is CASSSPRGPEAFF. Full variable domain (missing parts from reference TRBV11-3 and TRBJ1-1): EAGVVQSPRYKIIEKKQPVAFWCNPISGHNTLYWYLQNLGQGPELLIRYENEEAVDDSQLPKDRFSAERLKGVDSTLKIQPAELGDSAVYLCASSSPRGPEAFFGQGTRLTVV.

V is TRBV7-9 and J is TRBJ2-3; the D gene could be TRBD1 or TRBD2 (7 bases each). Per germline, CDR1 SEHNR and CDR2 FQNEAQ (reference sequence). The CDR3 contains 16 residues. Trimming stripped 5 bases from V and 3 bases from J, with 18 bases between. The CDR3 loop reads CASSPPRGGLTDTQYF. The CDR3 region has the DNA TGTGCCAGCAGCCCCCCCAGGGGGGGCCTGACAGATACGCAGTATTTT.

The chain carries TRBV25-1 and TRBJ1-1; TRBD1 matches 10 bases. J gave up 5 bases and V 5 bases, and 5 bases lay outside the gene matches. The length of the CDR3 is 14 residues. The V gene's germline CDR1 is MGHDK and CDR2 SYGVNS. CDR3 in amino acids: CASSPMDRGTEAFF. For the CDR3, the DNA is TGTGCCAGCAGTCCCATGGACAGGGGGACTGAAGCTTTCTTT.

The chain joins TRBV6-5 to TRBJ2-5, with D perhaps matching TRBD2 (6 bases). This CDR3 region has 13 residues. V lost 6 bases, J lost 5 bases, and 13 bases lay in between. Germline assignment: CDR1 MNHEY and CDR2 SVGAGI. The CDR3 loop reads CASREGFRETQYF. CDR3 bases: TGTGCCAGCAGGGAGGGGTTCCGGGAGACCCAGTACTTC.

V is TRBV30 and J is TRBJ1-6; D call uncertain. The germline V and J ends were trimmed by 6 bases and 6 bases, with 9 bases remaining between them. From germline, CDR1 is GTSNPN and CDR2 SVGIG (reference sequence). This CDR3 spans 12 amino acids. CDR3 loop: CACTRANSPLHF. The DNA for the CDR3 is TGTGCCTGCACGCGGGCTAATTCACCCCTCCACTTT. Full variable domain (outside the CDR3, taken from reference TRBV30 and TRBJ1-6): SQTIHQWPATLVQPVGSPLSLECTVEGTSNPNLYWYRQAAGRGLQLLFYSVGIGQISSEVPQNLSASRPQDRQFILSSKKLLLSDSGFYLCACTRANSPLHFGNGTRLTVT.

The chain is built from TRBV7-2 and TRBJ2-6; D ambiguous. V lost 1 base to trimming and J lost 4 bases, with 11 bases between them. CDR3 size: 16 residues. Germline CDR1 and CDR2: SGHTA and FQGNSA. CDR3 bases: TGTGCCAGCAGCTTAGGACGGCGGACCGGGGCCAACGTCCTGACTTTC. Its translation: CASSLGRRTGANVLTF.

The chain links TRBV5-4 to TRBJ1-5; no reliable D call. CDR3 length equals 14 residues. The ends were cut back, 2 bases at V and 0 bases at J, with 6 bases in the middle. CDR1 and CDR2 from the germline V gene are SGHNT and YYREEE (reference sequence). CDR3 in amino acids: CASSFGNSNQPQHF. The CDR3 bases are TGTGCCAGCAGCTTTGGGAATAGCAATCAGCCCCAGCATTTT.

The J gene is TRBJ1-1, the V gene TRBV5-1; 7 bases are a match to TRBD1. Germline V CDR1 and CDR2: SGHRS, YFSETQ. V shed 2 bases and J 3 bases; nucleotides not matched to a gene: 4. The length of the CDR3 is 14 residues. CDR3 residues: CASSFPGTDTEAFF. CDR3 sequence (DNA): TGCGCCAGCAGCTTTCCGGGGACAGACACTGAAGCTTTCTTT.

The chain is built from TRBV7-2 and TRBJ1-5, with D perhaps matching TRBD1 (6 bases). Germline V gene lookup returns CDR1 SGHTA and CDR2 FQGNSA. The length of the CDR3 is 15 residues. The V end was cut by 7 bases, the J end by 7 bases, with 20 bases between. DNA for the CDR3: TGTGCCAGCACCCAGTCCCGACAGGCGGGGCAGCCCCAGCATTTT. This gives the protein CASTQSRQAGQPQHF.

This clone was recorded only once. The chain combines TRBV9 with TRBJ1-6, with D tentatively TRBD1 (5 bases). The ends were cut back, 0 bases at V and 10 bases at J, with 8 bases in the middle. The CDR3 runs 13 residues. Germline V gives CDR1 SGDLS, CDR2 YYNGEE. The CDR3 loop is CASSVGGGSPLHF. As DNA, the CDR3 is TGTGCCAGCAGCGTAGGGGGGGGATCACCCCTCCACTTT.

In its sample, this clone was seen once. The V and J genes are TRBV5-6 and TRBJ1-2; the D gene is possibly TRBD1 (5 bases). CDR3 length: 13 residues. The germline gives CDR1 SGHDT, CDR2 YYEEEE. With 4 bases removed from V and 5 bases from J, the gap between germline ends came to 12 bases. In DNA form, the CDR3 reads TGTGCCAGCAGCCCGGGGACGGGTTATGGCTACACCTTC. Protein product: CASSPGTGYGYTF.

The rearrangement joins TRBV19 to TRBJ1-2, with TRBD1 matching 10 bases. Per germline, CDR1 LNHDA and CDR2 SQIVND (reference sequence). With V trimmed by 5 bases and J by 4 bases, 1 base remained unmatched. The CDR3 has 13 residues. CDR3 bases: TGTGCCAGTAGTGGGACAGGGGCCTATGGCTACACCTTC. As protein: CASSGTGAYGYTF.

The gene calls are TRBV4-3 and TRBJ2-1; D is unresolved. The germline V gene has CDR1 LGHNA and CDR2 YSLEER. This CDR3 has 15 amino acids. Trimming left V 0 bases short and J 2 bases short, with 8 bases between. The CDR3, as DNA: TGCGCCAGCAGCCAAGAAAGGGTAGCCTACAATGAGCAGTTCTTC. Its translation is CASSQERVAYNEQFF.

V gene TRBV5-5 combines with J gene TRBJ2-3, with 9 bases that match TRBD1. CDR1 is SGHKS and CDR2 is YYEKEE in the germline V gene (reference sequence). V lost 4 bases and J lost 6; bases outside the gene matches: 12. CDR3 length: 16 residues. The CDR3 bases are TGTGCCAGCAGCATCCCCGGGACAGGGAAGGGGGATACGCAGTATTTT. This sequence encodes CASSIPGTGKGDTQYF.